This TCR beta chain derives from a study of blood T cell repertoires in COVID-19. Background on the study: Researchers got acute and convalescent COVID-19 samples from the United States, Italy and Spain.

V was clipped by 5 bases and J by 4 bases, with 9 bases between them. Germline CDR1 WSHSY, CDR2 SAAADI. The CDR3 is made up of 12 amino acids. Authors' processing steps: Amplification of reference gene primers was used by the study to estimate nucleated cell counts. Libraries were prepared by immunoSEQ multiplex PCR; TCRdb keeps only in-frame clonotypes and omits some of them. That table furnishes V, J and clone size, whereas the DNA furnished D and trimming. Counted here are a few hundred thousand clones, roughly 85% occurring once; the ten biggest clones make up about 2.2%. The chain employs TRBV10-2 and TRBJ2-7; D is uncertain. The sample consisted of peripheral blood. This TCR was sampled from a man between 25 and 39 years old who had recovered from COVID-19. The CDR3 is CASSPLLYEQYF. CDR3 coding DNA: TGCGCCAGCAGTCCCCTCCTTTACGAGCAGTACTTC.